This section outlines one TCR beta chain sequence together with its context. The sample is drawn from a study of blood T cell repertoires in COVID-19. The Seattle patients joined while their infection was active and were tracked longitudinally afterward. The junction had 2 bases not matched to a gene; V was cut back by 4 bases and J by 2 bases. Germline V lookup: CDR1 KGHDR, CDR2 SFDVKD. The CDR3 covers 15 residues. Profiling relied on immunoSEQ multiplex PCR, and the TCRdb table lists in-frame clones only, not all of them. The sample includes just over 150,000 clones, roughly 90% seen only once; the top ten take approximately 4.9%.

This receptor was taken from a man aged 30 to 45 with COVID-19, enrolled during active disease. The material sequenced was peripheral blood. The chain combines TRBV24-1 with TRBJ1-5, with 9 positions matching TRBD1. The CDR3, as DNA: TGTGCCACCAGTGAGCGGACAGGGGGCAATCAGCCCCAGCATTTT. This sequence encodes CATSERTGGNQPQHF.